This is a list of T cell receptor beta chains from one sample in a study of OX40 agonist ivuxolimab in advanced cancers. Generated by immunoSEQ multiplex PCR, the TCRdb table keeps only in-frame clones and is missing some. The sample consists of around 79,000 clones, around 86% of them appearing once. Sequencing was performed on CD4+ or CD8+ T cells sorted from blood, taken in a trial of the OX40 agonist ivuxolimab. The source of these receptors is an adult with an advanced solid tumor such as melanoma, head and neck, liver or kidney cancer. Both conserved end residues are trimmed from each CDR3.

>TRBV28|TRBJ2-1|8
ASSYNEQF
>TRBV5-1|TRBJ2-6|17
ASSSGGLAGNSGANVLT
>TRBV5-6|TRBJ2-7|12
ASSLGRGLYEQY
>TRBV7-2|TRBJ2-7|14
ASSTSWTGQSYEQY
>TRBV6-5|TRBJ2-2|12
ASSRTANTGELF
>TRBV7-2|TRBJ1-1|11
ASSSYRATEAF
>TRBV5-4|TRBJ2-7|13
ASSLDSGATYEQY
>TRBV7-8|TRBJ1-5|13
ASSLAAGGNQPQH
>TRBV7-8|TRBJ2-7|9
ASSQGAEQY
>TRBV30|TRBJ2-6|11
AWSTGGANVLT
>TRBV7-8|TRBJ1-5|16
ASSLVGPGKYSNQPQH
>TRBV28|TRBJ1-4|13
ASSLLGQSNEKLF
>TRBV11-1|TRBJ2-7|14
ASSSVGGITPYEQY
>TRBV7-6|TRBJ1-2|16
ASSLQDSSATNSYGYT
>TRBV5-1|TRBJ2-3|14
ASSLNGRTSTDTQY
>TRBV5-8|TRBJ2-1|10
ASSSQVNEQF
>TRBV27|TRBJ1-4|13
ASTSRTLGNEKLF
>TRBV5-1|TRBJ1-4|12
ASRRQATNEKLF
>TRBV9|TRBJ1-2|12
ASSVTDSSYGYT
>TRBV10-1|TRBJ2-7|12
ASSGGLVGNEQY
>TRBV9|TRBJ2-7|11
ASTPGVLGEQY
>TRBV6-1|TRBJ1-2|11
ASREDRGFGYT
>TRBV28|TRBJ2-7|13
ASSTTGTGVDEQY
>TRBV5-4|TRBJ2-1|12
ASSSVTGLDEQF
>TRBV6-6|TRBJ1-4|10
ASSTPQGLQF
>TRBV2|TRBJ1-2|10
ASSDRGDGYT
>TRBV7-8|TRBJ1-5|12
ASTSGGFGQPQH
>TRBV6-1|TRBJ2-5|13
ASSEQGARFETQY
>TRBV29-1|TRBJ2-2|13
SVAVVAGVTGELF
>TRBV7-2|TRBJ2-2|13
ASSLVSTNTGELF
>TRBV25-1|TRBJ1-2|12
ASSELGVGYGYT
>TRBV6-5|TRBJ1-3|12
ASSYSVSGNTIY
>TRBV9|TRBJ1-3|13
ASSVAQVSGNTIY
>TRBV19|TRBJ2-3|14
ASSPRGTSSTDTQY
>TRBV27|TRBJ2-3|15
ASSSRLLAGGTDTQY
>TRBV2|TRBJ1-2|11
ASTPSLTRTEV
>TRBV19|TRBJ1-5|13
ASSIGGNAGQPQH
>TRBV6-5|TRBJ1-6|12
ASSETGASSPLH
>TRBV11-1|TRBJ2-3|11
ASSLDRGDTQY
>TRBV28|TRBJ1-2|10
AGSGQLYGYT
>TRBV16|TRBJ1-4|13
ASSPSGQGGEKLF
>TRBV7-8|TRBJ1-2|12
ASSPGGTGTGYT
>TRBV10-3|TRBJ2-7|10
AISEESYEQY
>TRBV9|TRBJ2-1|12
ASSPLGVYNEQF
>TRBV29-1|TRBJ2-2|13
SGRSRGRPTGELF
>TRBV11-3|TRBJ2-1|12
ASSPQGTHNEQF
>TRBV4-1|TRBJ2-2|15
ASSQSRDRGNTGELF
>TRBV6-5|TRBJ2-7|12
ASRGQGGSYEQY
>TRBV30|TRBJ1-4|11
AWSGDSNEKLF
>TRBV5-1|TRBJ1-6|10
ASSPTGRILH
>TRBV6-5|TRBJ1-6|13
ASNMDSKGGSPLH